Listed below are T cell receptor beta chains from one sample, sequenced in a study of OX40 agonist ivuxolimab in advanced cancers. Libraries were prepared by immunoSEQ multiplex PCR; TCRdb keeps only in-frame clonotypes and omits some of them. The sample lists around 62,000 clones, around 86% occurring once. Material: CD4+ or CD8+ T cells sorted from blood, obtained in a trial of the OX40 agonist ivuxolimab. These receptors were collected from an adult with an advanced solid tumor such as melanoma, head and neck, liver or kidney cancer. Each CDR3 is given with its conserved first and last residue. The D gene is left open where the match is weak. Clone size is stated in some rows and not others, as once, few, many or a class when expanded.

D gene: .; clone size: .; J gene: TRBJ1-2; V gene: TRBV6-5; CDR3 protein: CASSFGRFYGYTF
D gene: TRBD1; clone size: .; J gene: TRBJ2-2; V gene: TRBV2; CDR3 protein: CASDGGTGVIGELFF
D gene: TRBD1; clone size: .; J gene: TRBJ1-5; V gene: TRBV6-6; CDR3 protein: CASRKTGVDNQPQHF
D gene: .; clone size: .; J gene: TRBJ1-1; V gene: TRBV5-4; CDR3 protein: CASSLAGTGNTEAFF
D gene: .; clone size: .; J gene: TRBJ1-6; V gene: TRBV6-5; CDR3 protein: CASSTGGRNSPLHF
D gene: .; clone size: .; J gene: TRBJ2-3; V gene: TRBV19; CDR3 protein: CASSIDEAFRTDTQYF
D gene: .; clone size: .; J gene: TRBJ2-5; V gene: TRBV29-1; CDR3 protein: CSVGEGGLQETQYF
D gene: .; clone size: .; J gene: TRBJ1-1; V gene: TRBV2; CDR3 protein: CASGRQENTEAFF
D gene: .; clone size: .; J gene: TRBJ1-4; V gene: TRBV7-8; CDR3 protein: CASSFLTETNEKLFF
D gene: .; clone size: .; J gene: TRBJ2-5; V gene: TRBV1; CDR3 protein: CTSSQDSVGGASETQYF
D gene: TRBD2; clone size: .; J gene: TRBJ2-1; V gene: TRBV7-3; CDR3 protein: CASSGGGLDEQFF
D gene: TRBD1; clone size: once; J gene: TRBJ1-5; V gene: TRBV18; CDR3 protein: CASSPGRGSNQPQHF
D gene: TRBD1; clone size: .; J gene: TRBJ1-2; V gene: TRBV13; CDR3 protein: CASSNRWRQGDNYGYTF
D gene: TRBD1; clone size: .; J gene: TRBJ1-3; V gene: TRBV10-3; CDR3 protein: CAIRDRGGGNTIYF
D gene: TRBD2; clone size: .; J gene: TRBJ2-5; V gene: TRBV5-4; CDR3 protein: CASSFDAGEGETQYF
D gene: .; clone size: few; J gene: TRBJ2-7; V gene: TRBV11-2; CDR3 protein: CASSLVQGNEQYF
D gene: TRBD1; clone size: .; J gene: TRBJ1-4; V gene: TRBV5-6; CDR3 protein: CASSPGGTGTGEKLFF
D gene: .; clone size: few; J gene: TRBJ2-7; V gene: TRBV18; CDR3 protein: CASSPRQGYEQYF
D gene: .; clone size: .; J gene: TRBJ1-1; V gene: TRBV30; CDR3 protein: CAWTVGRDTEAFF
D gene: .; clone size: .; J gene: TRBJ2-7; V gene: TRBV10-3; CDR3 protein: CAISEGRQGHSYEQYF
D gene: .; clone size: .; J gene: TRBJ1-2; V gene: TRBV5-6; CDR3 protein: CASSLMGEAERYGYTF
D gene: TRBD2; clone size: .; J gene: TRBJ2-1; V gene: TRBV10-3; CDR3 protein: CAISSSGGARYNEQFF
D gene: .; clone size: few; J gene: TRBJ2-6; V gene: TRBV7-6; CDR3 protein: CASSGHSGANVLTF
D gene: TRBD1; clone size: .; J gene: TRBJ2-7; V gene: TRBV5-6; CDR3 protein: CASSRDRAYEQYF
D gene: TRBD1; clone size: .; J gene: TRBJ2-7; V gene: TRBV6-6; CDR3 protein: CASSTGTGKYEQYF
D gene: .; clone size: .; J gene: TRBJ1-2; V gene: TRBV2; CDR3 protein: CASSLFRQAGYTF
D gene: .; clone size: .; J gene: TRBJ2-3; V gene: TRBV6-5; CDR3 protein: CASSPPGHGDTQYF
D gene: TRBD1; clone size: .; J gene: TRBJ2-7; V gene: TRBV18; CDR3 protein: CASSPKTDRSSYEQYF